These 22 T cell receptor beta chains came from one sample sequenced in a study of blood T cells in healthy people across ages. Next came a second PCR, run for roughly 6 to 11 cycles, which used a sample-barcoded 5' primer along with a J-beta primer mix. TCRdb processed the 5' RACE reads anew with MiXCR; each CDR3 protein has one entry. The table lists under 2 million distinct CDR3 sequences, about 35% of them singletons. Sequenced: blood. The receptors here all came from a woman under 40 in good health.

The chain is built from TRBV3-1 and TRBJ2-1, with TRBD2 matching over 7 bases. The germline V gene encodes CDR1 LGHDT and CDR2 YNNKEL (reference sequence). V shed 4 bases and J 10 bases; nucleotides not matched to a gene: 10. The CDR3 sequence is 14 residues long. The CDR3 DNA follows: TGTGCCAGCAGCCGTACTAGCGTCGACTACGAGCAGTTCTTC. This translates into CASSRTSVDYEQFF.

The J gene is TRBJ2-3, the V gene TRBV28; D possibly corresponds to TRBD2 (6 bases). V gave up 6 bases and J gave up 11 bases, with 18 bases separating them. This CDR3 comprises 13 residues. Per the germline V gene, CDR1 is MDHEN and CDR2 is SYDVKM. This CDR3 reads CASSTGTVNRQYF. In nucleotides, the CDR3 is TGTGCCAGCAGCACCGGGACTGTCAATAGGCAGTATTTT. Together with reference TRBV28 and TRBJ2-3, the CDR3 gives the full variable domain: DVKVTQSSRYLVKRTGEKVFLECVQDMDHENMFWYRQDPGLGLRLIYFSYDVKMKEKGDIPEGYSVSREKKERFSLILESASTNQTSMYLCASSTGTVNRQYFGPGTRLTVL.

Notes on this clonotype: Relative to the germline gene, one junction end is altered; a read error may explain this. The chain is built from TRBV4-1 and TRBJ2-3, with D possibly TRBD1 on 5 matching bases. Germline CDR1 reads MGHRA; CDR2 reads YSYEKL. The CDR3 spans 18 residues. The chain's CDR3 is CASSQDIRVRVSTDAQYF. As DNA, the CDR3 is TGCGCCAGCAGCCAAGACATTCGGGTCAGGGTCAGCACAGATGCGCAGTATTTT.

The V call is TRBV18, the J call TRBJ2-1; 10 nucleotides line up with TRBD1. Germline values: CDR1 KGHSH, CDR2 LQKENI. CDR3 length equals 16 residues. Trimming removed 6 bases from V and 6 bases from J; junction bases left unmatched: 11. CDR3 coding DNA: TGTGCCAGCTCGCGAGAGATTGGACAGGGGGGCAATGAGCAGTTCTTC. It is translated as CASSREIGQGGNEQFF.

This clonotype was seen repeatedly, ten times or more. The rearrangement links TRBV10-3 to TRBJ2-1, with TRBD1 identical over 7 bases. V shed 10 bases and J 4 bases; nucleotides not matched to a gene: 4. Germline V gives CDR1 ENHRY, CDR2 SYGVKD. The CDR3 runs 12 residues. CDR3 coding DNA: TGTGCCACCATGACAGGGTACAATGAGCAGTTCTTC. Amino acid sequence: CATMTGYNEQFF.

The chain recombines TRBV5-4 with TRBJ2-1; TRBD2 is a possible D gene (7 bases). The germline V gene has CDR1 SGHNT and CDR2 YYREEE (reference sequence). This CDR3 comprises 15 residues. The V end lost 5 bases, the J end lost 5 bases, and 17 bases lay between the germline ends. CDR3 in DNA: TGTGCCAGCAGTGCGCGGCGGGGGCGCAACAATGAGCAGTTCTTC. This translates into CASSARRGRNNEQFF.

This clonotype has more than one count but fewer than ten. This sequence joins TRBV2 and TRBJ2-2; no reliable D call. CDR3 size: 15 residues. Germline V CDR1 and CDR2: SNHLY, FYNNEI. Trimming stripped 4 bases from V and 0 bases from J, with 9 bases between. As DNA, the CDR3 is TGTGCCAGCAGTGGCACAAGCGCGAACACCGGGGAGCTGTTTTTT. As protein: CASSGTSANTGELFF.

CDR3 sequence: CASSLGLAGVIEQFF. In DNA, the CDR3 is TGTGCCAGCTCACTGGGACTAGCGGGAGTAATTGAGCAGTTCTTC. The chain is built from TRBV18 and TRBJ2-1; 14 bases match TRBD2. This CDR3 is 15 amino acids long. Germline assignment: CDR1 KGHSH and CDR2 LQKENI. V was pared by 4 bases and J by 9 bases, with 5 bases of the junction left unmatched.

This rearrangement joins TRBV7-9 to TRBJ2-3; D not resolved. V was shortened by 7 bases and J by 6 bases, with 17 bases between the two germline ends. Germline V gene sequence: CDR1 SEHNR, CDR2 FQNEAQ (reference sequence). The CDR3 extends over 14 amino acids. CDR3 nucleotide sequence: TGTGCCAGCAACCCAGGTGGCTCGGCGGATACGCAGTATTTT. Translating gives CASNPGGSADTQYF.

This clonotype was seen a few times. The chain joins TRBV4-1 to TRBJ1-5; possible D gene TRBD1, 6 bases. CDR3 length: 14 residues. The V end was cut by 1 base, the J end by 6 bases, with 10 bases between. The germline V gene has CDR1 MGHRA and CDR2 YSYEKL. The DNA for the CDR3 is TGCGCCAGCAGCCAAGTCTCGGGGGCTCAGCCCCAGCATTTT. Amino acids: CASSQVSGAQPQHF.

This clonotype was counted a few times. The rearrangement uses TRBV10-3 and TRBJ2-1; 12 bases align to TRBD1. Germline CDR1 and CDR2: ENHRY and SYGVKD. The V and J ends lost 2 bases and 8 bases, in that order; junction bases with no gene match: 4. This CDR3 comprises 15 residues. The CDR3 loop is CAISEMGQGADEQFF. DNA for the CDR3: TGTGCCATCAGTGAGATGGGACAGGGGGCGGATGAGCAGTTCTTC.

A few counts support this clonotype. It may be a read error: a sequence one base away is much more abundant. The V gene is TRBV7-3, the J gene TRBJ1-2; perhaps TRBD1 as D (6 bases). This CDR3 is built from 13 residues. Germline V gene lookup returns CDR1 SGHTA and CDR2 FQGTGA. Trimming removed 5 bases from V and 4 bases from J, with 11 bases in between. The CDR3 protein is CASSPGHGYGYTF. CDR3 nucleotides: TGTGCCAGCAGCCCGGGACATGGCTATGGCTACACCTTC.

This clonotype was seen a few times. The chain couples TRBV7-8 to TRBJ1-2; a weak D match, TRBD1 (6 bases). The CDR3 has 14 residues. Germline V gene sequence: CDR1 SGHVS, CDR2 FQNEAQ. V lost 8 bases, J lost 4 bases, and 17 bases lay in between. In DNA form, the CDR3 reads TGTGCCAGCCACCCGCCCGGGACATCCTATGGCTACACCTTC. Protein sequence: CASHPPGTSYGYTF.

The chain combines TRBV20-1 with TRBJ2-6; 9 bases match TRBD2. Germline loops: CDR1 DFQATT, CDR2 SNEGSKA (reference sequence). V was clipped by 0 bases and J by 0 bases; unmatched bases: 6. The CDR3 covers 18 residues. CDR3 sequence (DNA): TGCAGTGCTAGAGATATTTCGGGACTAGCCTCTGGGGCCAACGTCCTGACTTTC. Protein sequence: CSARDISGLASGANVLTF.

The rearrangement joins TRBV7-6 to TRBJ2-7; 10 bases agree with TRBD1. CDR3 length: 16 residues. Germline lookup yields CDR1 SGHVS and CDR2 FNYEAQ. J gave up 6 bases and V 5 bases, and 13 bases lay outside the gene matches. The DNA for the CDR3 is TGTGCCAGCAGCCCCCTCCGGGGACAGGGGTCTGTCGAGCAGTACTTC. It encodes CASSPLRGQGSVEQYF. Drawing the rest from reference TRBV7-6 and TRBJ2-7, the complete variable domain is GAGVSQSPRYKVTKRGQDVALRCDPISGHVSLYWYRQALGQGPEFLTYFNYEAQQDKSGLPNDRFSAERPEGSISTLTIQRTEQRDSAMYRCASSPLRGQGSVEQYFGPGTRLTVT.

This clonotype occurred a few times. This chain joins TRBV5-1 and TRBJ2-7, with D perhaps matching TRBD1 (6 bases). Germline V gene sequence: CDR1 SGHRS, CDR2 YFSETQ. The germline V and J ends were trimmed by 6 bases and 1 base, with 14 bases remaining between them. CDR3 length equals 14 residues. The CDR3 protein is CASTPSTGSYEQYF. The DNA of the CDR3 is TGCGCCAGCACCCCTTCGACAGGTTCCTACGAGCAGTACTTC.

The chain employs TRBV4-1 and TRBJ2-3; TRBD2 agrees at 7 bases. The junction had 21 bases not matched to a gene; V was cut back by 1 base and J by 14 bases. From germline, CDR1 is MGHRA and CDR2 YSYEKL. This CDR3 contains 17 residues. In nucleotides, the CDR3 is TGCGCCAGCAGCCAAGGTGGCGGGGGAGCATACCCAATCAGTCCGTATTTT. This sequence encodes CASSQGGGGAYPISPYF.

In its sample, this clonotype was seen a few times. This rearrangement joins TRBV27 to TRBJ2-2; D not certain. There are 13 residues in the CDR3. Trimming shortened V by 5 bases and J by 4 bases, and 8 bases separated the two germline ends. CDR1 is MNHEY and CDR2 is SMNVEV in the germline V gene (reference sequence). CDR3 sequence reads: CASSTEITGELFF. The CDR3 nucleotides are TGTGCCAGCAGTACCGAGATCACCGGGGAGCTGTTTTTT.

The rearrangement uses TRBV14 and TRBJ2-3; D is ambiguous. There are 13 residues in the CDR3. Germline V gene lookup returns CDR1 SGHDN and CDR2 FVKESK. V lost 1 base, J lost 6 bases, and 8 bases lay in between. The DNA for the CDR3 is TGTGCCAGCAGCCAAGGTTTCTTTGATACGCAGTATTTT. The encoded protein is CASSQGFFDTQYF.

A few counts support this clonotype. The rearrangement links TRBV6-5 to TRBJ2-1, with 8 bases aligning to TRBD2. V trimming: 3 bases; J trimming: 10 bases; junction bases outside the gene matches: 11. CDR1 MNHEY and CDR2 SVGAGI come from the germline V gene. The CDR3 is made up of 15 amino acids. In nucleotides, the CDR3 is TGTGCCAGCAGTTATGGCGGGGGGCCATCCAACGAGCAGTTCTTC. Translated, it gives CASSYGGGPSNEQFF.

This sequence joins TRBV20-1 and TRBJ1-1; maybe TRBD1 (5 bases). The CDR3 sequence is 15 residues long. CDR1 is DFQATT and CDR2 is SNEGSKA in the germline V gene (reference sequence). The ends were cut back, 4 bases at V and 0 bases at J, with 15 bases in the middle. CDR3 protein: CSANPEGRLNTEAFF. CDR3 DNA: TGCAGTGCTAACCCCGAGGGGAGGCTGAACACTGAAGCTTTCTTT.

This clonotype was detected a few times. In DNA form, the CDR3 reads TGCAGTGCAGATACCAGGGTATCCTACGAGCAGTACTTC. Encoded protein: CSADTRVSYEQYF. The rearrangement links TRBV20-1 to TRBJ2-7; TRBD1 is a possible D gene (5 bases). The V end was cut by 6 bases, the J end by 1 base, with 13 bases between. The CDR3 consists of 13 residues. In germline, CDR1 is DFQATT, CDR2 SNEGSKA (reference sequence).